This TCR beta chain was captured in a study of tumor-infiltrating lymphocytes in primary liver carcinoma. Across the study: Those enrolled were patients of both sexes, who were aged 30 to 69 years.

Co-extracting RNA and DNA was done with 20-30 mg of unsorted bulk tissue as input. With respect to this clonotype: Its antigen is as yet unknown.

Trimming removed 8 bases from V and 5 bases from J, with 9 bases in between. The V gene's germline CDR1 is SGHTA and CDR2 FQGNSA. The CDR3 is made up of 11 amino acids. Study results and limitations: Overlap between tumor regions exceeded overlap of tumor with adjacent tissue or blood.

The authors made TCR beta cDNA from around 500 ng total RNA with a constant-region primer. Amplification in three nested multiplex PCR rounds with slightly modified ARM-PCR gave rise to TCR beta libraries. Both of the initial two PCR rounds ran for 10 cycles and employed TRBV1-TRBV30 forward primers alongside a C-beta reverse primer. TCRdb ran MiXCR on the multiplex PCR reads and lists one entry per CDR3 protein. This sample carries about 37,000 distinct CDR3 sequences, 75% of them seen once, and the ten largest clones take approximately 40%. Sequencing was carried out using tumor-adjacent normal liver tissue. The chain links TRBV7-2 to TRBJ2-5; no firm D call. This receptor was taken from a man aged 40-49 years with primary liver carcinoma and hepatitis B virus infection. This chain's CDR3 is CASLESETQYF. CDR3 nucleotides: TGTGCCAGCCTCGAGAGCGAGACCCAGTACTTC.